This T cell receptor beta chain was obtained from a study of T cell changes during pregnancy in multiple sclerosis. The assay was immunoSEQ multiplex PCR, and TCRdb's table has in-frame clones only and misses some. Of 45,000 to 50,000 clones in the sample, roughly 92% were seen once. This clone was detected once. The CDR3 is 13 residues long. Germline loops: CDR1 SGHTA, CDR2 FQGTGA. V was trimmed by 3 bases and J by 4 bases, leaving 7 bases between them. The V call is TRBV7-3, the J call TRBJ1-5; D is possibly TRBD1 (6 bases). This material consisted of CD4+ T cells from peripheral blood mononuclear cells, taken in the second trimester of pregnancy. The receptor comes from a female donor in good health, enrolled as a control in a pregnancy study. The chain's CDR3 is CASSLGQNQPQHF. The CDR3 DNA follows: TGTGCCAGCAGCTTGGGACAAAATCAGCCCCAGCATTTT.